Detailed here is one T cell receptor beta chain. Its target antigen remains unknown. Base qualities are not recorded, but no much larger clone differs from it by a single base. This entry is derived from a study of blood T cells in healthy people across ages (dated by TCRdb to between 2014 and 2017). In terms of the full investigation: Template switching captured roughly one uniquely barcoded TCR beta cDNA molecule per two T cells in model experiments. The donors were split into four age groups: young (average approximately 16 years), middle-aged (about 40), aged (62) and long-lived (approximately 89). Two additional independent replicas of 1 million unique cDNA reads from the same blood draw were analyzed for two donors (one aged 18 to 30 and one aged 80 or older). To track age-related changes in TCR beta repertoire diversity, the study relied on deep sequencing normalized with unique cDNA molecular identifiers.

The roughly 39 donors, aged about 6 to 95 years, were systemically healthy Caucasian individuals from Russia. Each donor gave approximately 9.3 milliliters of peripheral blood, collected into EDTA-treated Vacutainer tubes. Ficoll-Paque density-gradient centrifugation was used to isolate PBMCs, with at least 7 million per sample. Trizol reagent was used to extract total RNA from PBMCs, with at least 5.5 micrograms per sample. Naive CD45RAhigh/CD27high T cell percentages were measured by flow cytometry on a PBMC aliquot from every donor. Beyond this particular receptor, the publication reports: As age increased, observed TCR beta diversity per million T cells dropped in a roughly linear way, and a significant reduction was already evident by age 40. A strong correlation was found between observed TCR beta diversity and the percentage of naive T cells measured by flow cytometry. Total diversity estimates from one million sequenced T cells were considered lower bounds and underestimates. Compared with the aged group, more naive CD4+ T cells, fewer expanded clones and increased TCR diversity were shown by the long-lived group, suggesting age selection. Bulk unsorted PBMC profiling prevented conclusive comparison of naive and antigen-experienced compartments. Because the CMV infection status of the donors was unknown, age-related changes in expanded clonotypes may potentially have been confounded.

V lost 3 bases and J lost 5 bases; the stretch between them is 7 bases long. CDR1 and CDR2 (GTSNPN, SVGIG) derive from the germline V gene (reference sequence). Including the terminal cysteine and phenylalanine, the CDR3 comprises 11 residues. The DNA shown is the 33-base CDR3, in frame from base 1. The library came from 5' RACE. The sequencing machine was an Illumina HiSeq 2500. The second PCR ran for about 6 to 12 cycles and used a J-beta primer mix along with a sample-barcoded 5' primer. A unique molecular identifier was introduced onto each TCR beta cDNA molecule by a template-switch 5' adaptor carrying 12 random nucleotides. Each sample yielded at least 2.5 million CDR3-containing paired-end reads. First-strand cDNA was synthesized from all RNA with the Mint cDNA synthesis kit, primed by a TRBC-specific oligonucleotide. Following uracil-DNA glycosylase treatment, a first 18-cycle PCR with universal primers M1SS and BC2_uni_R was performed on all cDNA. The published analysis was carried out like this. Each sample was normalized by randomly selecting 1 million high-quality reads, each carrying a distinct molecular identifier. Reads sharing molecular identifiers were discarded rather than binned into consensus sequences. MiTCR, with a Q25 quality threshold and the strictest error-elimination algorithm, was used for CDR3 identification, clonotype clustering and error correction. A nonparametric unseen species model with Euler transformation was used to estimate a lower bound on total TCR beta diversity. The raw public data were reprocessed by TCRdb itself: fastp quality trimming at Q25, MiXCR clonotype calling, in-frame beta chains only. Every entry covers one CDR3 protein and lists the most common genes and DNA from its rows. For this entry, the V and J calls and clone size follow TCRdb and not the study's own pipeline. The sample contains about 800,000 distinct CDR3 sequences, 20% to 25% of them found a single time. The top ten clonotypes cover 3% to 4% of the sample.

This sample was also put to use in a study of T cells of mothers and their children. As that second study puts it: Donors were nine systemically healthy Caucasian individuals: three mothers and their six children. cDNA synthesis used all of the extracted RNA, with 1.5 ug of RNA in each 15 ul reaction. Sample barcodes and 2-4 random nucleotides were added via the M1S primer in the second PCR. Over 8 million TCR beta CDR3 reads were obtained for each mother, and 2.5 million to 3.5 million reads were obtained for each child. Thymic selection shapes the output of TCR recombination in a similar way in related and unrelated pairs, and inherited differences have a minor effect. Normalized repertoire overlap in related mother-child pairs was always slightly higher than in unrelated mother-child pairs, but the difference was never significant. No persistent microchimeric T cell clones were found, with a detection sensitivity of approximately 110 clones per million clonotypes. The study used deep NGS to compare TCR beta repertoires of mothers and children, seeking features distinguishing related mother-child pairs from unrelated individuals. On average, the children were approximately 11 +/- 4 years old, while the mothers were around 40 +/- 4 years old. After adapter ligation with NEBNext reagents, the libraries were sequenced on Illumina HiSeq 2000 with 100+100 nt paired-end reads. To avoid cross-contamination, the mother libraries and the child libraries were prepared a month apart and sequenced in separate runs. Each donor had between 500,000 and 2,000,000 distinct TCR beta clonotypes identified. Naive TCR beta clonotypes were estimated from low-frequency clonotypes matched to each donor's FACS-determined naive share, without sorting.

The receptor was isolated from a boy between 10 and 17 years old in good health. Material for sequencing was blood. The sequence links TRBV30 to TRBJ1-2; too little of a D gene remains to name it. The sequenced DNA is TGTGCCTGGAGCGAAGGGTATGGCTACACCTTC. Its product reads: CAWSEGYGYTF.